Listed below are T cell receptor beta chains from one sample, sequenced in a study of T-cell reconstitution after alpha-beta-depleted transplantation in children. Using its own MiXCR run on the PCR reads, TCRdb lists one record per CDR3 protein. The sample comprises a few hundred thousand distinct CDR3 sequences, over 20% of which are singletons, and under 45% rests with the top ten. Sequenced here: PBMCs, sampled before TCRalphabeta/CD19-depleted stem cell transplant. These receptors came from a boy in the first two years of life with Wiskott-Aldrich syndrome, due to receive a stem cell transplant. Each CDR3 is given with its conserved first and last residue. The size of a clone is reported for some rows only, either as once, few or many, or as a class for expanded clones.

clone size | V gene | CDR3 protein
- | TRBV4-1 | CASSQVPSGRASSHNEQFF
- | TRBV24-1 | CATSDLAESYNEQFF
- | TRBV3-1 | CASRDPGTPVGEQYF
- | TRBV24-1 | CATSGYYNEQFF
- | TRBV2 | CASSDVMVGYTF
- | TRBV20-1 | CSASLADNQPQHF
many | TRBV5-6 | CASSLRGAQNIQYF
- | TRBV7-9 | CASSRDRARGYGYTF
- | TRBV28 | CASSPSGSLRNEQFF
few | TRBV9 | CASSVATGWNTEAFF
- | TRBV12-3/TRBV12-4 | CASSRSWNTEAFF
- | TRBV20-1 | CSARNLRGNNEQFF
- | TRBV7-2 | CASSTSTASYEQYF
- | TRBV12-5 | CATGLVPNSGELFF
- | TRBV6-2/TRBV6-3 | CASRPTSGRPWEQYF
- | TRBV28 | CASSPGTFETQYF
few | TRBV29-1 | CSVEGQGARGYTF
- | TRBV5-1 | CASRSGLAVFTDTQYF
few | TRBV5-1 | CASTVGLAEWASYNEQFF